The sequence of this TCR beta chain was determined in a study of shared clonotypes between healthy human individuals. The data were produced by immunoSEQ multiplex PCR, yet TCRdb's version contains in-frame clones alone and is incomplete. In the table there are some 1,900,000 clones, roughly 95% of which are singletons. Naive CD8 cells lacked CD45RO, underwent positive selection for CCR7 and left out terminally differentiated effector memory CD45RA+ cells. The V end lost 0 bases, the J end lost 0 bases, and 6 bases lay between the germline ends. The CDR3 is 14 amino acids. Germline V lookup: CDR1 MNHNS, CDR2 SASEGT. In the case of this clone: Different DNA sequences within this sample yield the same CDR3.

This TCR was recovered from a man younger than 35 in good health. Source material: naive CD8+ T cells sorted from blood. The gene calls are TRBV6-1 and TRBJ2-7; possible D gene TRBD1, 5 bases. The CDR3 loop reads CASSEAGRSYEQYF. DNA of the CDR3: TGTGCCAGCAGTGAAGCGGGGCGCTCCTACGAGCAGTACTTC.